Presented here are 16 T cell receptor beta chains from one specimen sequenced in a study of cytotoxic CD8 clonotypes in ibrutinib-treated CLL. Using immunoSEQ multiplex PCR, the repertoire was profiled, and TCRdb retains in-frame clones only, with some absent. This table has tens of thousands of clones, 83% appearing once. Sequenced material: PBMCs, taken after 24 months of ibrutinib treatment. Source of these receptors: a human donor with chronic lymphocytic leukemia.

This chain joins TRBV5-1 and TRBJ2-3; TRBD1 agrees at 11 bases. The V gene's germline CDR1 is SGHRS and CDR2 YFSETQ. This CDR3 has 16 residues. The V gene end was trimmed by 4 bases and the J gene end by 6 bases; junction bases not matched to a gene: 10. In DNA form, the CDR3 reads TGCGCCAGCAGCCTGGACGGACAGGGGGCAGCGGATACGCAGTATTTT. Translation gives CASSLDGQGAADTQYF.

The CDR3 reads CSVAGGYEQYF. The CDR3 nucleotides are TGCAGCGTTGCGGGGGGTTACGAGCAGTACTTC. V gene TRBV29-1 combines with J gene TRBJ2-7; 7 bases map to TRBD2. This CDR3 is built from 11 residues. Germline CDR1 reads SQVTM; CDR2 reads ANQGSEA. Germline trimming cut 4 bases from V and 4 bases from J; bases unmatched to any gene: 1.

The gene calls are TRBV2 and TRBJ2-3; 9 nucleotides agree with TRBD2. The trim removed 3 bases at V and 1 base at J, leaving 5 bases unmatched. The germline V gene encodes CDR1 SNHLY and CDR2 FYNNEI. The CDR3 runs to 16 residues. In DNA form, the CDR3 reads TGTGCCAGCAGTGATACTAGCGGGTGGGGCACAGATACGCAGTATTTT. It encodes CASSDTSGWGTDTQYF.

Only a few counts were recorded for this clone. The V and J genes are TRBV18 and TRBJ2-3, with 8 nucleotides matching TRBD1. This CDR3 has 13 residues. Germline V CDR1 and CDR2: KGHSH, LQKENI. The junction had 2 bases not matched to a gene; V was cut back by 4 bases and J by 5 bases. The CDR3 reads CASSRQGLDTQYF. The CDR3 nucleotides are TGTGCCAGCTCACGACAGGGGTTAGATACGCAGTATTTT.

The V call is TRBV28, the J call TRBJ1-1; 9 positions match TRBD1. V lost 5 bases and J lost 4; bases outside the gene matches: 2. CDR3 size: 13 residues. Germline assignment: CDR1 MDHEN and CDR2 SYDVKM. CDR3 in DNA: TGTGCCAGCAGTCGGACAGGGGTCACTGAAGCTTTCTTT. Translating gives CASSRTGVTEAFF.

The chain employs TRBV30 and TRBJ2-7; a weak D match, TRBD2 (6 bases). Trimming shortened V by 2 bases and J by 7 bases, and 15 bases separated the two germline ends. The CDR3 totals 13 residues. Looked up from germline, CDR1 is GTSNPN and CDR2 is SVGIG (reference sequence). CDR3 loop: CAWSLRFGGEQYF. The CDR3 nucleotides are TGTGCCTGGAGTCTGAGGTTCGGGGGAGAGCAGTACTTC.

The chain is built from TRBV28 and TRBJ1-1, with unresolved D. The length of the CDR3 is 11 residues. Per the germline V gene, CDR1 is MDHEN and CDR2 is SYDVKM. Trimming left V 7 bases short and J 2 bases short, with 5 bases between. CDR3 DNA: TGTGCCAGCATAAGTAACACTGAAGCTTTCTTT. Translation: CASISNTEAFF. Complete variable domain (other parts from reference TRBV28 and TRBJ1-1): DVKVTQSSRYLVKRTGEKVFLECVQDMDHENMFWYRQDPGLGLRLIYFSYDVKMKEKGDIPEGYSVSREKKERFSLILESASTNQTSMYLCASISNTEAFFGQGTRLTVV.

The rearrangement links TRBV7-2 to TRBJ2-1; 9 bases are a match to TRBD2. V shed 2 bases, J shed 8 bases, and the junction held 10 bases outside the gene matches. This CDR3 contains 16 residues. Germline V gives CDR1 SGHTA, CDR2 FQGNSA. CDR3 loop: CASSLFVLAGVHEQFF. CDR3 in DNA: TGTGCCAGCAGCTTATTCGTATTAGCGGGAGTGCATGAGCAGTTCTTC.

The J gene is TRBJ2-6, the V gene TRBV5-1; D is perhaps TRBD1 (5 bases). The CDR3 is 17 amino acids. The V and J ends lost 4 bases and 4 bases respectively, with 18 bases between them. Germline loops: CDR1 SGHRS, CDR2 YFSETQ. The CDR3 spells CASSPPSQGTGANVLTF. In DNA, the CDR3 is TGCGCCAGCAGCCCACCTTCTCAGGGTACCGGGGCCAACGTCCTGACTTTC.

Worth noting for this clone: This sample also contains other DNA sequences that code for the same CDR3. V usage is TRBV5-1 and J usage is TRBJ1-1; 7 bases align to TRBD1. The CDR3 has 16 residues. With V trimmed by 4 bases and J by 0 bases, 9 bases remained unmatched. CDR1 and CDR2 (germline): SGHRS, YFSETQ. The CDR3 reads CASSQGDRTMNTEAFF. Written as DNA, the CDR3 is TGCGCCAGCAGCCAAGGGGACAGAACCATGAACACTGAAGCTTTCTTT.

The rearrangement joins TRBV18 to TRBJ1-1; 11 bases are shared with TRBD1. V dropped 4 bases and J dropped 0; count of bases not matched to a gene: 28. The CDR3 totals 24 residues. The germline V gene encodes CDR1 KGHSH and CDR2 LQKENI. CDR3 coding DNA: TGTGCCAGCTCACTCACACACCCTCCGGGACAGGGGGTGGGGTTGGGAATCATGAACACTGAAGCTTTCTTT. Its translation: CASSLTHPPGQGVGLGIMNTEAFF.

The chain combines TRBV7-3 with TRBJ2-5; 7 bases fit TRBD2. The CDR3 is 15 residues long. With 5 bases clipped from V and 2 bases from J, the junction kept 8 bases outside the gene matches. The germline V gene encodes CDR1 SGHTA and CDR2 FQGTGA. CDR3 residues: CASSPSGGSQETQYF. In DNA form, the CDR3 reads TGTGCCAGCAGCCCGAGTGGCGGGAGTCAAGAGACCCAGTACTTC.

The chain couples TRBV15 to TRBJ2-6, with a possible D match to TRBD1 (6 bases). Per the germline V gene, CDR1 is LNHNV and CDR2 is YYDKDF (reference sequence). V gave up 0 bases and J gave up 4 bases, with 10 bases separating them. The CDR3 consists of 16 residues. The CDR3 reads CATSRDSGAGANVLTF. CDR3 nucleotide sequence: TGTGCCACCAGCAGAGATTCAGGGGCCGGGGCCAACGTCCTGACTTTC.

This clone was found once. V gene TRBV6-6 combines with J gene TRBJ2-7; 7 nucleotides line up with TRBD2. Germline V gene lookup returns CDR1 MNHNY and CDR2 SVGAGI (reference sequence). CDR3 length equals 11 residues. The CDR3: CATRHGGLSTV. Written as DNA, the CDR3 is TGTGCCACACGACACGGGGGACTATCCACCGTC.

V and J are TRBV4-3 and TRBJ1-1; 7 bases are a match to TRBD1. Trimming removed 1 base from V and 10 bases from J; junction bases left unmatched: 12. This CDR3 spans 15 amino acids. Germline-derived CDR1 and CDR2 are LGHNA and YSLEER. The CDR3 DNA reads as TGCGCCAGCAGCCAAGGACCCGGGGAGGGGGCAAGAGCTTTCTTT. Translation gives CASSQGPGEGARAFF.

The CDR3 region is CASSPSNLRISANEQFF. Written as DNA, the CDR3 is TGTGCCAGCTCACCTTCTAATCTGAGGATCTCAGCCAATGAGCAGTTCTTC. V gene TRBV18 combines with J gene TRBJ2-1; no reliable D call. The CDR3 length is 17 residues. The V gene lost 3 bases and the J gene lost 6 bases, with 21 bases spanning the gap. CDR1 KGHSH and CDR2 LQKENI come from the germline V gene.